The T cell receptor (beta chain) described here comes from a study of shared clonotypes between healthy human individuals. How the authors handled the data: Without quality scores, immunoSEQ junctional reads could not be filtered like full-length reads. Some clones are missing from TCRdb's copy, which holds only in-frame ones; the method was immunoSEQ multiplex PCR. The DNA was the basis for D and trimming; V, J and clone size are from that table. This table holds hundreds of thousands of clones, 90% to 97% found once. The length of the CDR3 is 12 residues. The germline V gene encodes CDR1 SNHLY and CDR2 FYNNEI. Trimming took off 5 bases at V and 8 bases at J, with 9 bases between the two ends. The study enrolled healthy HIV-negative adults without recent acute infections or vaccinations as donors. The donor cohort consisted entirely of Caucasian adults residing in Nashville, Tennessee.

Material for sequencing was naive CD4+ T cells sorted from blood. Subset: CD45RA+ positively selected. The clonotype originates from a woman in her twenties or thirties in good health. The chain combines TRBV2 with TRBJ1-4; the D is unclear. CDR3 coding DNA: TGTGCCAGCAGTCCCTTTTGGGAAAAACTGTTTTTT. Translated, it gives CASSPFWEKLFF.